Following are 12 T cell receptor beta chains from one sample sequenced in a study of T cell repertoires in cytomegalovirus infection. From the reads, TCRdb called clonotypes with MiXCR, one entry per CDR3 protein. The sample lists fewer than 850,000 distinct CDR3 sequences, under 35% occurring once. These receptors are not linked to any known antigen. Here the sequenced sample was cultured CD8+ T cells from PBMCs, taken from culture after CMV antigen stimulation. The receptor set was obtained from a human donor in good health (CMV status not recorded). Some clones in this sample may be carry-over from other donors' samples.

This clonotype was seen at least ten times. The rearrangement links TRBV7-2 to TRBJ1-2, with TRBD1 matching over 8 bases. Germline V gene data show CDR1 as SGHTA and CDR2 as FQGNSA. CDR3 length: 17 residues. After removal of 2 bases from V and 3 bases from J, the junction contained 11 bases not matched to a gene. The CDR3 coding sequence is TGTGCCAGCAGCTTACCCGGACAGGGAACCCCAGACTATGGCTACACCTTC. It codes for CASSLPGQGTPDYGYTF.

This clonotype appeared a few times. The J gene is TRBJ1-5, the V gene TRBV12-3 or TRBV12-4; a weak D match, TRBD1 (5 bases). The CDR3 loop spans 13 amino acids. Trimming stripped 4 bases from V and 6 bases from J, with 10 bases between. The CDR3 spells CASSSGIIQPQHF. The CDR3 DNA sequence: TGTGCCAGCAGTTCAGGGATCATTCAGCCCCAGCATTTT.

V is TRBV6-5 and J is TRBJ1-1; no definite D call. CDR1 and CDR2 (germline): MNHEY, SVGAGI. Trimming took 10 bases from V and 1 from J, leaving 7 bases between them. The CDR3 has 11 residues. The CDR3 bases are TGTGCCACCTCAGAGAACACTGAAGCTTTCTTT. It codes for CATSENTEAFF.

Concerning this clonotype itself: The junction departs from germline at one end; a sequencing error may be responsible. The chain uses TRBV4-1 and TRBJ1-4; unclear D gene. The CDR3 loop spans 11 amino acids. From germline, CDR1 is MGHRA and CDR2 YSYEKL. CDR3 nucleotide sequence: TGTGCCAGCACCCGAGGGGAAAAACTGTTTTTT. This codes for CASTRGEKLFF.

In this sample, this clonotype turned up a few times. V and J are TRBV20-1 and TRBJ2-6, with TRBD1 matching 9 bases. Germline CDR1 is DFQATT and CDR2 is SNEGSKA (reference sequence). CDR3 size: 18 residues. The ends lost 0 bases at V and 2 bases at J; junction bases unmatched: 8. CDR3 amino acids: CSARDGTGRVTGANVLTF. The CDR3 nucleotides are TGCAGTGCTAGAGATGGGACAGGGAGGGTGACTGGGGCCAACGTCCTGACTTTC.

The chain has TRBV10-3 and TRBJ1-1, with 8 bases lining up with TRBD1. The CDR3 has 15 amino acids. V gave up 3 bases and J gave up 3 bases; unmatched junction bases: 6. Germline CDR1 is ENHRY and CDR2 is SYGVKD. The CDR3 sequence: CAISDNGRGHTEAFF. CDR3 coding DNA: TGTGCCATCAGTGATAACGGCAGGGGGCACACTGAAGCTTTCTTT.

The rearrangement links TRBV7-9 to TRBJ2-5, with TRBD1 as a possible D gene (6 bases). Per the germline V gene, CDR1 is SEHNR and CDR2 is FQNEAQ (reference sequence). This CDR3 contains 12 residues. Trimming pared 8 bases from V and 7 bases from J, leaving 14 bases between. CDR3 loop: CASEGDRGTQYF. CDR3 DNA sequence: TGTGCCAGCGAGGGGGACCGAGGGACCCAGTACTTC.

The table lists this clonotype with many counts. This chain uses TRBV7-9 with TRBJ1-1; no clear D gene. The germline V gene encodes CDR1 SEHNR and CDR2 FQNEAQ (reference sequence). The V and J ends lost 1 base and 6 bases respectively, with 18 bases between them. The CDR3 is 16 residues long. CDR3 bases: TGTGCCAGCAGCTTAGTGGACGCGATGGAAGTAGCTGAAGCTTTCTTT. Translated, it gives CASSLVDAMEVAEAFF.

The chain employs TRBV7-9 and TRBJ1-6; D is possibly TRBD1 (6 bases). Trimming removed 6 bases from V and 5 bases from J, with 11 bases in between. The CDR3 spans 14 residues. From germline, CDR1 is SEHNR and CDR2 FQNEAQ (reference sequence). CDR3 nucleotides: TGTGCCAGCAGAGAGTGGACAGATAATTCACCCCTCCACTTT. This translates into CASREWTDNSPLHF.

There are a few counts of this clonotype. The V call is TRBV20-1, the J call TRBJ1-5; D remains unclear. The CDR3 runs 12 residues. V lost 4 bases and J 1 base, leaving 5 bases between the germline ends. Germline V CDR1 and CDR2: DFQATT, SNEGSKA (reference sequence). As DNA, the CDR3 is TGCAGTGCTACCAGGAGCAATCAGCCCCAGCATTTT. Amino acids: CSATRSNQPQHF.

The J gene is TRBJ2-2, the V gene TRBV20-1; D uncertain. The germline V gene encodes CDR1 DFQATT and CDR2 SNEGSKA (reference sequence). Trimming removed 6 bases from V and 1 base from J, with 9 bases in between. This CDR3 has 13 residues. The CDR3 DNA reads as TGCAGTGCCGAGCCGGAGAACACCGGGGAGCTGTTTTTT. Translated: CSAEPENTGELFF.

This clonotype was detected many times. DNA of the CDR3: TGTGCCAGCAGCTTAGCGAAGGGGTGGAATGAGCAGTTCTTC. This encodes CASSLAKGWNEQFF. The chain joins TRBV7-8 to TRBJ2-1; D is possibly TRBD1 (5 bases). Trimming removed 0 bases from V and 7 bases from J, with 10 bases in between. CDR3 size: 14 residues. The V gene's germline CDR1 is SGHVS and CDR2 FQNEAQ.